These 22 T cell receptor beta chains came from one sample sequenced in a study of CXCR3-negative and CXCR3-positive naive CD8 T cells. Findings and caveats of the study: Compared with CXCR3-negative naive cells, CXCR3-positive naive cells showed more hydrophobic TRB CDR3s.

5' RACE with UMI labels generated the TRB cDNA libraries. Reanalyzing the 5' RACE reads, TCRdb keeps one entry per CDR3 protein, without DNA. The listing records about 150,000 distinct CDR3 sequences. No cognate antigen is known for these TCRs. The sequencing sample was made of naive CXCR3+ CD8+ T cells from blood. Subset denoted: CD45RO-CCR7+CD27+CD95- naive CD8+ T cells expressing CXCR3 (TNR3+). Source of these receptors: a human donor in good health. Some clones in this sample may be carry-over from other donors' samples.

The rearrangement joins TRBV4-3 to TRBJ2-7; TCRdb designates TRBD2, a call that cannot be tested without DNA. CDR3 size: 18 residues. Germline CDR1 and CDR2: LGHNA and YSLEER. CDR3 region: CASSPTASGGSNYYEQYF.

The CDR3 reads CAWSATRGGTEAFF. The J gene is TRBJ1-1, the V gene TRBV30. CDR1 is GTSNPN and CDR2 is SVGIG in the germline V gene (reference sequence). The CDR3 totals 14 residues. The variable domain in full, completed from reference TRBV30 and TRBJ1-1, reads SQTIHQWPATLVQPVGSPLSLECTVEGTSNPNLYWYRQAAGRGLQLLFYSVGIGQISSEVPQNLSASRPQDRQFILSSKKLLLSDSGFYLCAWSATRGGTEAFFGQGTRLTVV.

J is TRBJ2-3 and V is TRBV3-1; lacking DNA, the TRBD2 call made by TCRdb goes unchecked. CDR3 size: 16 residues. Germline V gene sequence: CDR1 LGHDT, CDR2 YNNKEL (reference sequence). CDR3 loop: CASSQDRMRVTDTQYF.

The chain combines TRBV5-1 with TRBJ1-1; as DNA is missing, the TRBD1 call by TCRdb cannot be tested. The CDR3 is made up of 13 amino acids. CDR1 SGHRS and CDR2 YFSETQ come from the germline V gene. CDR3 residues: CASSYVTGGEAFF. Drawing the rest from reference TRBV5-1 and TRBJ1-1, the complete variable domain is KAGVTQTPRYLIKTRGQQVTLSCSPISGHRSVSWYQQTPGQGLQFLFEYFSETQRNKGNFPGRFSGRQFSNSRSEMNVSTLELGDSALYLCASSYVTGGEAFFGQGTRLTVV.

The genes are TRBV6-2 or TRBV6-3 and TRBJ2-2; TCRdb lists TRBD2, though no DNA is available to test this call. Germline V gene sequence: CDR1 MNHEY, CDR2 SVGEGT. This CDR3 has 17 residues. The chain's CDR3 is CASTRDSNTATTGELFF.

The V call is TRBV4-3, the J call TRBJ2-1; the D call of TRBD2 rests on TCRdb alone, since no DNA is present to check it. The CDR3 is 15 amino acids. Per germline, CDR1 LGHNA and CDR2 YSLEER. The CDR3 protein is CASSQEAGGYNEQFF.

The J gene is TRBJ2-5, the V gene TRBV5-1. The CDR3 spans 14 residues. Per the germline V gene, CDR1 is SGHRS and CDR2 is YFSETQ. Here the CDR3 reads CASSRYGVQETQYF.

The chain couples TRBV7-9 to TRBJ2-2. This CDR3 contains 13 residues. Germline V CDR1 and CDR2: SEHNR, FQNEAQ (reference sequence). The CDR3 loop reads CASSLLYTGELFF.

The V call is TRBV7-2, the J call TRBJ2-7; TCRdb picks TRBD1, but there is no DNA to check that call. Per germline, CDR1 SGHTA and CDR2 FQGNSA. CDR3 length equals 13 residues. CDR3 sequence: CASSWGGSYEQYF.

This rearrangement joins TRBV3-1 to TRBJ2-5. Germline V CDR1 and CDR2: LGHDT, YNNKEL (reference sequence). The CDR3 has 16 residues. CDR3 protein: CASSQVLRYRGETQYF.

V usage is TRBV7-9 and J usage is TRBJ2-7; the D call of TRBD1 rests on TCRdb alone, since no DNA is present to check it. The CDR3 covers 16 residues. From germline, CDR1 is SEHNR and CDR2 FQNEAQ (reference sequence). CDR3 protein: CASTSPSGDRVYEQYF.

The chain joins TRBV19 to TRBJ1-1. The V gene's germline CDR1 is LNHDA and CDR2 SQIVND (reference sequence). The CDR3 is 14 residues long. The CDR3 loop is CASSIRAANTEAFF.

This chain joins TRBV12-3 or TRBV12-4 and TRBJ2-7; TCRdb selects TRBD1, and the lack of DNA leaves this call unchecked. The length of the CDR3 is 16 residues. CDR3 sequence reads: CASSSLYGGGADEQYF.

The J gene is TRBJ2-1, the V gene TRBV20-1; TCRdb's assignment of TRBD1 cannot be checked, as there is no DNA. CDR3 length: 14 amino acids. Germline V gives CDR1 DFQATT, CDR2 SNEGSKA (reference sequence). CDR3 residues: CSATGHAGLLEQFF.

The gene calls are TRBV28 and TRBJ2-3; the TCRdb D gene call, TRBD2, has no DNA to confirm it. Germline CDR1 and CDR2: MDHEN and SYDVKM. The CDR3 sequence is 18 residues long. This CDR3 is CASDGDLHRSGLRDTQYF.

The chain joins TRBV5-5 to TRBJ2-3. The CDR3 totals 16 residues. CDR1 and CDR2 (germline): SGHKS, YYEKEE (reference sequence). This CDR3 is CASSLAGREGTDTQYF.

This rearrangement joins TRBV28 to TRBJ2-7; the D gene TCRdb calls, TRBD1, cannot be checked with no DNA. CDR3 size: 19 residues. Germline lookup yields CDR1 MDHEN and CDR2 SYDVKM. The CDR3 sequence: CASSLYFAWGQGQLYEQYF.

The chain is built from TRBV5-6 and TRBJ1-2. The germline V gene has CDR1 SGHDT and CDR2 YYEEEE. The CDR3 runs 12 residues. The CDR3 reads CASSLRLSGYTF.

This CDR3 is CASSSGAGTMVDEQFF. The J gene is TRBJ2-1, the V gene TRBV7-9; TCRdb's assignment of TRBD2 cannot be checked, as there is no DNA. The CDR3 consists of 16 residues. The V gene's germline CDR1 is SEHNR and CDR2 FQNEAQ (reference sequence).

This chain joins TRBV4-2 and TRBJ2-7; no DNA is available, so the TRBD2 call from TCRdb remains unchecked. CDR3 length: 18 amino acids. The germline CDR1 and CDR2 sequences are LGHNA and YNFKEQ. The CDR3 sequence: CASSQEGLAGGSSYEQYF.

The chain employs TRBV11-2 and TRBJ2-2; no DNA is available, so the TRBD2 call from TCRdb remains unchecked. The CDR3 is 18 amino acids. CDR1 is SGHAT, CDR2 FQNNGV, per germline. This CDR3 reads CASSPFLAGATNTGELFF. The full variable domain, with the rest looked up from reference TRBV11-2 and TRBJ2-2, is EAGVAQSPRYKIIEKRQSVAFWCNPISGHATLYWYQQILGQGPKLLIQFQNNGVVDDSQLPKDRFSAERLKGVDSTLKIQPAKLEDSAVYLCASSPFLAGATNTGELFFGEGSRLTVL.

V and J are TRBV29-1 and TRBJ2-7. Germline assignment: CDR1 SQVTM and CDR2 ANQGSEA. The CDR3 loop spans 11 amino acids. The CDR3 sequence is CSVSVANEQYF.